A single TCR beta chain is shown here with its context. The data are from a study of blood T cell repertoires in COVID-19. Study-level information: Specimens from acute and convalescent COVID-19 originated in the United States, Italy and Spain. Sample material is recorded as cDNA or gDNA derived from T cells, B-cell-depleted T cells, or PBMCs.

Original analysis: Researchers report that nucleated cell counts were estimated from reference gene primer amplification. Here immunoSEQ multiplex PCR was the method, and the copy in TCRdb shows in-frame clones only, minus some. For V, J and clone size, that table is used; D and trimming come from the DNA. The table has 90,000 to 120,000 clones, 85% to 95% seen once. Trimming shortened V by 7 bases and J by 3 bases, and 17 bases separated the two germline ends. Germline CDR1 is SGHRS and CDR2 is YFSETQ. There are 14 residues in the CDR3. The sample comprised peripheral blood. This TCR came from a woman aged 30 to 39 with acute or convalescent COVID-19. The chain employs TRBV5-1 and TRBJ2-7, with TRBD2 as a possible D gene (6 bases). The CDR3 sequence is CASRPDPGVYEQYF. The CDR3 nucleotides are TGCGCCAGCCGGCCCGACCCGGGGGTCTACGAGCAGTACTTC.